This T cell receptor (beta chain) was recorded in a study of blood T cell repertoires in COVID-19. Study as a whole: COVID-19 samples from acute and convalescent phases originated in the United States, Italy and Spain. T cells, B-cell-depleted T cells, or PBMCs supplied cDNA or gDNA.

J was trimmed by 4 bases and V by 4 bases; bases with no gene match: 5. The CDR3 covers 15 residues. Germline CDR1 SGHKS, CDR2 YYEKEE (reference sequence). Authors' analysis steps: Reference gene primer amplification yielded estimated nucleated cell counts. This table comes from immunoSEQ multiplex PCR, and its TCRdb copy is limited to in-frame clones, with some not included. The V and J calls and clone size come from that table; D and trimming were worked out from the DNA. Of more than 90,000 clones listed, about 86% are singletons. Material for sequencing was peripheral blood. The chain uses TRBV5-5 and TRBJ2-3, with 11 bases aligning to TRBD2. This clonotype originated in a man between 60 and 75 years old with acute or convalescent COVID-19. As DNA, the CDR3 is TGTGCCAGCAGCGCGCTAGCGGGAGGCGCAGATACGCAGTATTTT. Translation gives CASSALAGGADTQYF.